This TCR beta chain was sequenced for a study of T cells in Graves' hyperthyroidism and ophthalmopathy (dated by TCRdb to between 2018 and 2020). Broadly, across the study: Peripheral blood was sampled at the time of initial diagnosis, prior to any treatment. TCR Vbeta CDR3 sequencing of roughly 140 peripheral blood samples (43 ophthalmopathy, around 80 hyperthyroidism and some 17 progressor patients) is reported in the paper. Whether ophthalmopathy could be predicted prospectively was tested in an independent validation cohort made up of about 18 hyperthyroidism patients plus 17 patients who later progressed to ophthalmopathy. The 100 discovery patients were randomly split 7:3 into training and test sets. In roughly six Graves' hyperthyroidism patients, the study also compared T-cell repertoires from thyroid tissue with T-cell repertoires from blood. A discovery cohort of around 100 patients, roughly 40 with Graves' ophthalmopathy and more than 55 with stable Graves' hyperthyroidism, was used to find distinguishing TCR V-J signatures. Once sampling was done, hyperthyroidism patients were given methimazole at a starting dose of 30 mg daily, whereas ophthalmopathy patients were given high-dose intravenous methylprednisolone. Here is what the overall study found, with its caveats: No statistical method was used to set the sample size in advance, and investigators knew the group allocation. Ophthalmopathy was separated from stable hyperthyroidism by a 13 V-J signature model, with approximately 89% sensitivity and 81% to 82% specificity obtained in cross-validation and 80%/75% obtained in testing. Blood samples also contained most of the expanded thyroid clonotypes (frequency above 0.001), which suggests that blood repertoires may reflect thyroid immune responses. In validation, the model predicted progression to ophthalmopathy with 65% to 71% sensitivity and 72% to 85% specificity, a median of 6.5 months before onset.

Including cysteine and phenylalanine, the CDR3 has 15 amino acids. Only CDR3 DNA remains: 45 bases, in frame from the first base. The germline V gene sets CDR1 to SGHNT and CDR2 to YENEEA. The germline V end is reduced by 5 bases and the J end by 4 bases; junction bases left unmatched: 7. This clonotype was recorded at least ten times. Which antigen it targets is not known. There are no base qualities to consult, and no much larger clone falls within one base. Stable Graves' hyperthyroidism was defined as no progression to ophthalmopathy during 18 months of follow-up. The hyperthyroidism patients were between 18 and 65 years old and newly diagnosed, with a disease duration of less than 2 months. The study excluded patients with uncontrolled infections, other autoimmune diseases, pregnancy or lactation. Diagnoses were based on clinical symptoms, serum thyroxine and TRAb, thyroid ultrasound and orbital computed tomography. Ficoll-Paque density gradient centrifugation was used to isolate PBMCs from about 10 ml of fresh peripheral blood. Total RNA was extracted with Trizol reagent, and quality was checked on an Agilent 2100 Bioanalyzer.

Amplification of TCR beta CDR3 regions was carried out from RNA transcripts. The TCR CDR3 was subjected to a first round of RT-PCR using the HTBI primer set and the Qiagen OneStep RT-PCR kit. Libraries were constructed in a second round of multiplex PCR, after which size selection and purification were performed. The libraries were sequenced on an Illumina HiSeq2000 using paired-end 100 bp reads. From the authors' description of their analysis: SOAPnuke was used to process the raw data, throwing out any read that contained adapters or uncalled bases, had a mean Phred below 15, or lacked an exact constant-primer or identifier match. COPE v1.2.5 was used to merge high-quality paired reads, and clonotypes were defined as unique nucleotide sequences. MiTCR v1.1 was used to align clonotypes to the IMGT TRBV, TRBD and TRBJ reference segments. The analysis was restricted to V-J combinations with a frequency above 0.0001, which together covered about 99% of the repertoires. A TCS score was defined as the ratio of F50 (clonal expansion) to E x V (chaos), with BLOSUM62-based TCRdist applied between CDR3 peptides within each V-J. Welch's t-statistics and random forest reduced 514 V-J features to 13, which were used in a naive Bayes classifier (R e1071). TCRdb's own reprocessing of the public reads used fastp at Q25 and MiXCR and kept productive beta chains. Every distinct CDR3 protein forms one entry, paired with its most common genes and DNA. TCRdb assigned the V and J calls; the authors' analysis was not used. The sample table contains 300,000 or so distinct CDR3 sequences; only one count was recorded for under 25% of them. Of the sample, 50% falls within the top ten clones.

The sequenced sample consisted of blood. The TCR sequence derives from a woman aged 45 to 65 with Graves' hyperthyroidism. The sequence links TRBV11-3 to TRBJ2-2, with 7 bases in between that match TRBD2. The DNA sequence is given as TGTGCCAGCAGCCAAGGACTAGGTTCCACCGGGGAGCTGTTTTTT. Translation gives CASSQGLGSTGELFF. Where the CDR3 stops, the reference TRBV11-3 and TRBJ2-2 genes take over; the full variable domain is EAGVVQSPRYKIIEKKQPVAFWCNPISGHNTLYWYLQNLGQGPELLIRYENEEAVDDSQLPKDRFSAERLKGVDSTLKIQPAELGDSAVYLCASSQGLGSTGELFFGEGSRLTVL.